One sample yielded the 13 T cell receptor beta chains listed below, sequenced in a study of sequential checkpoint blockade in melanoma. Some clones are missing from TCRdb's copy, which holds only in-frame ones; the method was immunoSEQ multiplex PCR. The sample lists roughly 29,000 clones; 83% were seen once. The treatment: randomized to nivolumab then ipilimumab (arm A) or the reverse (arm B). Sequencing was performed on CD8+ T cells sorted from blood (inferred from file names), taken from a patient given nivolumab and ipilimumab in sequence. Source of these receptors: a human donor with melanoma.

This clone appeared a single time. The genes are TRBV7-2 and TRBJ1-1; D ambiguous. Germline V gives CDR1 SGHTA, CDR2 FQGNSA. The CDR3 spans 12 residues. Trimming removed 4 bases at V and 4 bases at J, with 7 bases between. The CDR3 coding sequence is TGTGCCAGCAGCTCGGGTTTCACTGAAGCTTTCTTT. Protein sequence: CASSSGFTEAFF.

The chain uses TRBV6-1 and TRBJ1-2; no clear D. V lost 4 bases and J lost 4, with 16 bases in between. This CDR3 has 15 residues. Germline values: CDR1 MNHNS, CDR2 SASEGT. The DNA of the CDR3 is TGTGCCAGCAGTGCAGTGCCTGACATTGGCTATGGCTACACCTTC. Protein product: CASSAVPDIGYGYTF.

This clone is a singleton in its sample. The V call is TRBV5-6, the J call TRBJ1-2; 9 nucleotides match TRBD1. V shed 5 bases and J 6 bases; nucleotides not matched to a gene: 8. Germline V lookup: CDR1 SGHDT, CDR2 YYEEEE. This CDR3 region has 14 residues. CDR3: CASRWGTGMDGYTF. The CDR3 bases are TGTGCCAGCAGATGGGGGACAGGGATGGATGGCTACACCTTC.

The rearrangement joins TRBV7-2 to TRBJ2-7; D perhaps matches TRBD1 (7 bases). The V end was cut by 5 bases, the J end by 5 bases, with 13 bases between. CDR3 length: 13 amino acids. Germline CDR1 reads SGHTA; CDR2 reads FQGNSA. The CDR3, as DNA: TGTGCCAGCAGCCGCAGGGGGGCTAACGAGCAGTACTTC. It encodes CASSRRGANEQYF.

This chain joins TRBV4-1 and TRBJ2-1; D remains unclear. V was clipped by 7 bases and J by 5 bases, with 15 bases between them. The CDR3 length is 14 residues. Germline V gene lookup returns CDR1 MGHRA and CDR2 YSYEKL. This chain's CDR3 is CASKRSRTHNEQFF. CDR3 DNA sequence: TGCGCCAGCAAAAGGAGTCGAACTCACAATGAGCAGTTCTTC.

The chain links TRBV5-1 to TRBJ2-2; maybe TRBD1 (7 bases). CDR3 length: 16 amino acids. Trimming pared 0 bases from V and 3 bases from J, leaving 12 bases between. CDR1 is SGHRS, CDR2 YFSETQ, per germline. Here the CDR3 reads CASSLGGGGDTGELFF. The CDR3 region has the DNA TGCGCCAGCAGCTTGGGTGGAGGGGGCGACACCGGGGAGCTGTTTTTT.

The chain employs TRBV6-5 and TRBJ2-1; no firm D call. Trimming removed 0 bases at V and 6 bases at J, with 9 bases between. Germline CDR1 reads MNHEY; CDR2 reads SVGAGI. The CDR3 is made up of 14 amino acids. CDR3 nucleotides: TGTGCCAGCAGTTACTCGGGCAGGCTCAATGAGCAGTTCTTC. Translation gives CASSYSGRLNEQFF.

The V call is TRBV19, the J call TRBJ1-2, with D perhaps TRBD1 (6 bases). The CDR3 covers 11 residues. Germline CDR1 reads LNHDA; CDR2 reads SQIVND (reference sequence). The V gene lost 10 bases and the J gene lost 8 bases, with 14 bases spanning the gap. DNA for the CDR3: TGTGCCACGAGCGGGGGGCGGGGCTACACCTTC. Its translation: CATSGGRGYTF. Drawing the rest from reference TRBV19 and TRBJ1-2, the complete variable domain is DGGITQSPKYLFRKEGQNVTLSCEQNLNHDAMYWYRQDPGQGLRLIYYSQIVNDFQKGDIAEGYSVSREKKESFPLTVTSAQKNPTAFYLCATSGGRGYTFGSGTRLTVV.

Here the CDR3 reads CASSLVTSGSTDTQYF. The CDR3 DNA follows: TGTGCCAGCAGCTTAGTGACTAGCGGATCCACAGATACGCAGTATTTT. J is TRBJ2-3 and V is TRBV11-2; 9 nucleotides match TRBD2. The CDR3 has 16 residues. The V and J ends lost 1 base and 2 bases, in that order; junction bases with no gene match: 4. Germline V gene sequence: CDR1 SGHAT, CDR2 FQNNGV.

This rearrangement joins TRBV7-2 to TRBJ1-1, with a possible D match to TRBD1 (5 bases). The CDR3 consists of 12 residues. The V and J ends lost 5 bases and 6 bases respectively, with 10 bases between them. Per germline, CDR1 SGHTA and CDR2 FQGNSA. The CDR3 DNA sequence: TGTGCCAGCAGCCCTACGGGGGCTGAAGCTTTCTTT. It yields the protein CASSPTGAEAFF.

This clone was recorded only once. The chain links TRBV28 to TRBJ2-5, with TRBD1 identical over 7 bases. The germline V gene has CDR1 MDHEN and CDR2 SYDVKM. Germline trimming cut 6 bases from V and 4 bases from J; bases unmatched to any gene: 5. There are 13 residues in the CDR3. The CDR3 DNA reads TGTGCCAGCAGCTTCGGACAGGCAGAGACCCAGTACTTC. Translating gives CASSFGQAETQYF.

The chain links TRBV27 to TRBJ1-2, with TRBD1 matching 9 bases. Germline V gene lookup returns CDR1 MNHEY and CDR2 SMNVEV (reference sequence). This CDR3 comprises 15 residues. The ends lost 0 bases at V and 8 bases at J; junction bases unmatched: 7. The CDR3 DNA follows: TGTGCCAGCAGTTTATCTGGGACAGGGAACTTCGGCTACACCTTC. It yields the protein CASSLSGTGNFGYTF.

This chain links TRBV7-9 with TRBJ2-7; 10 nucleotides align to TRBD1. The CDR3 totals 17 residues. The trim removed 5 bases at V and 4 bases at J, leaving 14 bases unmatched. The germline V gene encodes CDR1 SEHNR and CDR2 FQNEAQ (reference sequence). The CDR3: CASSDRPPGQGSYEQYF. In DNA, the CDR3 is TGTGCCAGCAGCGATCGACCACCGGGACAGGGGTCGTACGAGCAGTACTTC.